The entry below describes one TCR beta chain. Authors' data handling: Amplified reference gene primers provided the basis for estimating nucleated cell counts. Libraries were prepared by immunoSEQ multiplex PCR; TCRdb keeps only in-frame clonotypes and omits some of them. Clone size and the V and J calls come from that table; the DNA yielded D and trimming. Of 180,000 or so clones in the sample, about 90% were seen once. Germline V lookup: CDR1 MNHNY, CDR2 SVGAGI (reference sequence). There are 14 residues in the CDR3. V was pared by 6 bases and J by 5 bases, with 16 bases between. This entry belongs to a study of blood T cell repertoires in COVID-19.

V usage is TRBV6-6 and J usage is TRBJ1-2; a weak D match, TRBD1 (6 bases). Sequencing was carried out using peripheral blood. The clonotype comes from a man younger than 35 with active or convalescent COVID-19. This chain's CDR3 is CASSPVGTSYGYTF. The CDR3 DNA sequence: TGTGCCAGCAGCCCGGTTGGGACAAGTTATGGCTACACCTTC.